This T cell receptor (beta chain) was profiled in a study of blood T cell repertoires in COVID-19. CDR3 length equals 15 residues. V dropped 7 bases and J dropped 2 bases, with 17 bases sitting between them. Germline V gene sequence: CDR1 SNHLY, CDR2 FYNNEI. The method was immunoSEQ multiplex PCR; TCRdb's version includes in-frame clones alone and lacks a portion of them. The sample includes around 430,000 clones, approximately 88% seen only once; the top ten take roughly 12%. The V call is TRBV2, the J call TRBJ1-2; D is perhaps TRBD1 (6 bases). The clonotype was recovered from a woman aged 50 to 60 with COVID-19, enrolled during active disease. The specimen was peripheral blood. The CDR3 bases are TGTGCCAGCATTCGGGGGGCAGGGGCGAACTATGGCTACACCTTC. Protein product: CASIRGAGANYGYTF.